Each of the 9 T cell receptor beta chains below was sequenced from the same sample in a study of T-cell reconstitution after alpha-beta-depleted transplantation in children. Unique molecular identifiers were used to barcode this TCRbeta library. Each CDR3 protein gets one entry after TCRdb re-called the PCR reads with MiXCR. The sample holds about 540,000 distinct CDR3 sequences; around 27% are singletons and the top ten take around a third. Material: PBMCs, obtained before TCRalphabeta/CD19-depleted stem cell transplant. The receptors were sampled from a boy in the first two years of life with Wiskott-Aldrich syndrome, due to receive a stem cell transplant.

The chain is built from TRBV2 and TRBJ2-7; tentatively, D is TRBD1 (6 bases). The CDR3 length is 14 residues. Trimming took 3 bases from V and 6 from J, leaving 15 bases between them. Germline lookup yields CDR1 SNHLY and CDR2 FYNNEI. The CDR3 region is CASSDGRGSPEQYF. The CDR3 bases are TGTGCCAGCAGTGATGGCAGGGGATCTCCCGAGCAGTACTTC.

The CDR3 sequence: CASSLLERSTYNEQFF. The CDR3 nucleotides read TGCGCCAGCAGCTTGTTGGAAAGGAGCACCTACAATGAGCAGTTCTTC. The chain recombines TRBV5-1 with TRBJ2-1; D is ambiguous. The CDR3 is 16 amino acids. V lost 1 base to trimming and J lost 2 bases, with 13 bases between them. Germline-derived CDR1 and CDR2 are SGHRS and YFSETQ. Full variable domain (outside the CDR3, taken from reference TRBV5-1 and TRBJ2-1): KAGVTQTPRYLIKTRGQQVTLSCSPISGHRSVSWYQQTPGQGLQFLFEYFSETQRNKGNFPGRFSGRQFSNSRSEMNVSTLELGDSALYLCASSLLERSTYNEQFFGPGTRLTVL.

V gene TRBV5-4 combines with J gene TRBJ2-6; 14 nucleotides line up with TRBD2. After removal of 0 bases from V and 2 bases from J, the junction contained 4 bases not matched to a gene. The CDR3 contains 19 residues. From germline, CDR1 is SGHNT and CDR2 YYREEE (reference sequence). The CDR3 region has the DNA TGTGCCAGCAGCTTGGAGGGACTAGCGGGGGCAACTGGGGCCAACGTCCTGACTTTC. Protein: CASSLEGLAGATGANVLTF.

This chain uses TRBV20-1 with TRBJ1-5; D not resolved. Trimming removed 3 bases at V and 0 bases at J, with 12 bases between. Germline V gives CDR1 DFQATT, CDR2 SNEGSKA (reference sequence). This CDR3 has 15 residues. CDR3 region: CSASRGAGSNQPQHF. The CDR3 nucleotides are TGCAGTGCTAGTAGAGGAGCAGGTAGCAATCAGCCCCAGCATTTT.

This chain connects TRBV12-3 or TRBV12-4 to TRBJ1-4, with 7 nucleotides matching TRBD1. The length of the CDR3 is 14 residues. V dropped 2 bases and J dropped 5; count of bases not matched to a gene: 2. In nucleotides, the CDR3 is TGTGCCAGCAGTTTACGACAGGGCAATGAAAAACTGTTTTTT. Residues: CASSLRQGNEKLFF.

The V and J genes are TRBV10-3 and TRBJ2-2, with 12 bases aligning to TRBD2. The germline CDR1 and CDR2 sequences are ENHRY and SYGVKD. The CDR3 sequence is 15 residues long. The V segment lost 7 bases and the J segment 5 bases; nucleotides outside the gene matches: 5. The CDR3 nucleotides read TGTGCCATCACTAGGACTAGCGGGGAGACCGGGGAGCTGTTTTTT. It translates to CAITRTSGETGELFF.

A few counts support this clonotype. The chain employs TRBV6-1 and TRBJ2-1; D is possibly TRBD2 (6 bases). Germline-derived CDR1 and CDR2 are MNHNS and SASEGT. There are 16 residues in the CDR3. V dropped 6 bases and J dropped 6 bases, with 21 bases sitting between them. The CDR3 DNA reads TGTGCCAGCAGACCTTGGGGGACTGGAAACCTCAATGAGCAGTTCTTC. It is translated as CASRPWGTGNLNEQFF.

V usage is TRBV18 and J usage is TRBJ1-2; unclear D gene. CDR1 is KGHSH and CDR2 is LQKENI in the germline V gene. V lost 5 bases and J 1 base, leaving 8 bases between the germline ends. This CDR3 has 13 amino acids. The CDR3: CASSAKSNYGYTF. The CDR3 coding sequence is TGTGCCAGCTCAGCCAAGAGTAACTATGGCTACACCTTC.

This clonotype showed up just a few times. The V and J genes are TRBV5-1 and TRBJ2-1; 8 bases line up with TRBD2. The CDR3 is made up of 16 amino acids. J lost 1 base, V lost 0 bases, and 3 bases had no gene match. CDR1 and CDR2 from the germline V gene are SGHRS and YFSETQ. In nucleotides, the CDR3 is TGCGCCAGCAGCTTGGTAGGACTAGCTTCCTACAATGAGCAGTTCTTC. It yields the protein CASSLVGLASYNEQFF. Using reference TRBV5-1 and TRBJ2-1 for the parts outside the CDR3, the full variable domain is KAGVTQTPRYLIKTRGQQVTLSCSPISGHRSVSWYQQTPGQGLQFLFEYFSETQRNKGNFPGRFSGRQFSNSRSEMNVSTLELGDSALYLCASSLVGLASYNEQFFGPGTRLTVL.